A selection of T cell receptor beta chains follows, all from one sample in a study of shared clonotypes between healthy human individuals. Clones were sequenced by immunoSEQ multiplex PCR, and TCRdb holds only the in-frame ones, with some missing. Here the sample spans 1.5 million to 2.5 million clones, approximately 94% being singletons. Sequencing input: naive CD8+ T cells sorted from blood. These receptors came from a young man in good health. Each CDR3 is given with its conserved first and last residue. The order of the fields is J gene, D gene, CDR3 length, clone size, V gene, CDR3 DNA, CDR3 protein. The D gene is left open where the match is weak. A row's size may be missing; if present it is once, few, many or a size class.

TRBJ1-2	TRBD1	18	once	TRBV14	TGTGCCAGCAGCCAAGGAGGTGGGACAGGGGAGCTGCACTATGGCTACACCTTC	CASSQGGGTGELHYGYTF
TRBJ2-7	-	15	-	TRBV5-1	TGCGCCAGCAGCTTGTTGCCGAGGAGCTCCTACGAGCAGTACTTC	CASSLLPRSSYEQYF
TRBJ2-7	-	14	-	TRBV5-1	TGCGCCAGCACCTGGACTGTTGGAGCCTACGAGCAGTACTTC	CASTWTVGAYEQYF
TRBJ1-1	-	13	-	TRBV7-9	TGTGCCAGCAGCTTAGCCCCGAGTTCTGAAGCTTTCTTT	CASSLAPSSEAFF
TRBJ2-7	TRBD1	15	-	TRBV11-2	TGTGCCAGCAGCTTGGGGACAGGGAATTCCTACGAGCAGTACTTC	CASSLGTGNSYEQYF
TRBJ1-3	-	16	-	TRBV9	TGTGCCAGCAGCGTAGAAATTGCGGGGACTGGAAACACCATATATTTT	CASSVEIAGTGNTIYF
TRBJ1-6	-	14	-	TRBV27	TGTGCCAGCAGAGGACGGGATTATAATTCACCCCTCCACTTT	CASRGRDYNSPLHF
TRBJ1-1	-	15	-	TRBV19	TGTGCCAGTAGTATAGATCCGTCCATGAACACTGAAGCTTTCTTT	CASSIDPSMNTEAFF
TRBJ1-5	TRBD1	14	-	TRBV4-1	TGCGCCAGCAGCCAAGATCAGGGGGGTCAGCCCCAGCATTTT	CASSQDQGGQPQHF
TRBJ1-5	TRBD1	17	-	TRBV25-1	TGTGCCAGCAGTGGCGGTGGACAGGGGGGCGGCAATCAGCCCCAGCATTTT	CASSGGGQGGGNQPQHF
TRBJ2-7	-	15	-	TRBV15	TGTGCCACCAGCAGTCCCCAGAGGGCTTACTACGAGCAGTACTTC	CATSSPQRAYYEQYF
TRBJ2-7	TRBD1	16	-	TRBV11-2	TGTGCCAGCAGCTTACGGGGGACAGGCTACTCCTACGAGCAGTACTTC	CASSLRGTGYSYEQYF
TRBJ2-3	-	16	-	TRBV7-9	TGTGCCAGCAGCTTTTCAGGGGGGCCGACCACAGATACGCAGTATTTT	CASSFSGGPTTDTQYF
TRBJ2-5	-	14	-	TRBV7-2	TGTGCCAGCAGCTTAGGGCTAGCTCAAGAGACCCAGTACTTC	CASSLGLAQETQYF
TRBJ2-1	-	13	-	TRBV29-1	TGCAGCGTCTCCATTAGCTCCTACAATGAGCAGTTCTTC	CSVSISSYNEQFF
TRBJ1-1	-	15	-	TRBV4-1	TGCGCCAGCAGCCAAGTCGGGCCACTCGCCACTGAAGCTTTCTTT	CASSQVGPLATEAFF
TRBJ2-3	-	15	-	TRBV27	TGTGCCAGCTGTCAGATAGCGCCGAGCACAGATACGCAGTATTTT	CASCQIAPSTDTQYF
TRBJ1-1	-	14	-	TRBV6-5	TGTGCCAGCAGTTACGCCATCGGTGGGTTAGAAGCTTTCTTT	CASSYAIGGLEAFF
TRBJ2-7	-	15	-	TRBV2	TGTGCCAGCAGTGAACCCTTCCGGGGGTACTACGAGCAGTACTTC	CASSEPFRGYYEQYF
TRBJ2-6	-	15	once	TRBV16	TGTGCCAGCAGCCAATTTTCATCTGGGGCCAACGTCCTGACTTTC	CASSQFSSGANVLTF
TRBJ2-2	-	15	few	TRBV6-5	TGTGCCAGCAGTTACTCGACAGAGAACACCGGGGAGCTGTTTTTT	CASSYSTENTGELFF
TRBJ2-1	TRBD2	19	-	TRBV7-9	TGTGCCAGCAGCTCCTTGGCACTAGCGGGGGAAAACTCCTACAATGAGCAGTTCTTC	CASSSLALAGENSYNEQFF
TRBJ1-5	-	13	-	TRBV5-4	TGTGCCAGCAGCTACGGGACGAATCAGCCCCAGCATTTT	CASSYGTNQPQHF
TRBJ2-1	TRBD1	16	-	TRBV11-2	TGTGCCAGCAGCTTAGGACCCGGGACAGGGTGGGATGAGCAGTTCTTC	CASSLGPGTGWDEQFF
TRBJ1-1	-	15	-	TRBV7-9	TGTGCCAGCAGCTTGGGTCAAGGGGAGGGCACTGAAGCTTTCTTT	CASSLGQGEGTEAFF
TRBJ1-2	-	16	-	TRBV19	TGTGCCAGTAGTATAGTGGAGACGCTGGATGGCTATGGCTACACCTTC	CASSIVETLDGYGYTF
TRBJ2-2	TRBD1	16	-	TRBV7-9	TGTGCCAGCAGCTTATCTGGGACAGGAGTAACCGGGGAGCTGTTTTTT	CASSLSGTGVTGELFF
TRBJ1-4	-	19	-	TRBV12-2	TGTGCAAGTCGTTTCGGACCGGGACAGGGGGCAAGGGGTAATGAAAAACTGTTTTTT	CASRFGPGQGARGNEKLFF
TRBJ1-1	TRBD1	16	-	TRBV5-6	TGTGCCAGCAGCTGGGCGGGACAGGGATTGAACACCGAAGCTTTCTTT	CASSWAGQGLNTEAFF
TRBJ2-7	-	15	once	TRBV2	TGTGCCAGCAGTTCAGCTAGTAATAGTTACTACGAGCAGTACTTC	CASSSASNSYYEQYF
TRBJ2-7	TRBD1	13	-	TRBV29-1	TGCAGCGTTGCACCGGGACAGGGCTACGAGCAGTACTTC	CSVAPGQGYEQYF
TRBJ1-2	-	15	-	TRBV29-1	TGCAGCGTTGAAGCTACTACAATCACTAACTATGGCTACACCTTC	CSVEATTITNYGYTF
TRBJ2-2	-	17	-	TRBV5-1	TGCGCCAGCAGCTTCCCTCTTTTAACAGGGAACACCGGGGAGCTGTTTTTT	CASSFPLLTGNTGELFF
TRBJ1-2	-	13	-	TRBV28	TGTGCCAGCACGCGGGATGATCTGTATGGCTACACCTTC	CASTRDDLYGYTF
TRBJ1-5	-	15	-	TRBV7-2	TGTGCCAGCAGCCCAGGTCCTTATAGCAATCAGCCCCAGCATTTT	CASSPGPYSNQPQHF
TRBJ1-1	-	14	-	TRBV7-9	TGTGCCAGCAGCTTAGCGTTAAGTCCAGTTGAAGCTTTCTTT	CASSLALSPVEAFF
TRBJ2-1	TRBD2	15	-	TRBV15	TGTGCCACCAGCAGGCTAGCGGGGGGGCCGAATGAGCAGTTCTTC	CATSRLAGGPNEQFF
TRBJ1-1	TRBD1	12	-	TRBV7-3	TGTGCCAGCAGCTTATCAGGGGGTGAAGCTTTCTTT	CASSLSGGEAFF
TRBJ2-7	-	14	-	TRBV13	TGTGCCAGCAAGGGCAGGGAAGCTTCCTACGAGCAGTACTTC	CASKGREASYEQYF
TRBJ2-7	TRBD1	15	-	TRBV10-2	TGCGCCAGCGCCCCGACAGGGGAAAGCACCTACGAGCAGTACTTC	CASAPTGESTYEQYF
TRBJ1-2	-	12	few	TRBV7-9	TGTGCCAGCAGTTCCATGTCGTATGGCTACACCTTC	CASSSMSYGYTF
TRBJ2-7	TRBD2	14	-	TRBV7-9	TGTGCCAGCAGCTCCGCGGGGGTGACCTACGAGCAGTACTTC	CASSSAGVTYEQYF
TRBJ1-1	-	13	-	TRBV30	TGTGCCTGGAACCCACAGGGGAACACTGAAGCTTTCTTT	CAWNPQGNTEAFF
TRBJ2-4	-	17	-	TRBV7-8	TGTGCCAGCAGCTTAGTTAATGTGGGCGGATCCAAAAACATTCAGTACTTC	CASSLVNVGGSKNIQYF
TRBJ2-1	-	11	few	TRBV30	TGTGCCTGGAGTGTGGGCAATGAGCAGTTCTTC	CAWSVGNEQFF
TRBJ1-5	-	18	-	TRBV5-3	TGTGCCAGAAGCTTTTACCCTTCGAGGATCTATAGCAATCAGCCCCAGCATTTT	CARSFYPSRIYSNQPQHF
TRBJ2-7	-	14	-	TRBV6-1	TGTGCCAGCAGTCCTGGGGACAGCGGGAACGAGCAGTACTTC	CASSPGDSGNEQYF
TRBJ2-7	-	13	-	TRBV7-6	TGTGCCAGCAGCTCCGGACAGTTCTACGAGCAGTACTTC	CASSSGQFYEQYF
TRBJ1-1	-	13	-	TRBV10-2	TGCGCCAGCATCGAGGGAACGAACACTGAAGCTTTCTTT	CASIEGTNTEAFF
TRBJ2-5	-	15	-	TRBV9	TGTGCCAGCAGCGCAACCCCTAGGCAAGAAGAGACCCAGTACTTC	CASSATPRQEETQYF